This T cell receptor (beta chain) is from a study of Graves' ophthalmopathy and Graves' hyperthyroidism. Study summary: The study drew peripheral blood at initial diagnosis, before any treatment. Whole-study results and caveats: Built on 13 signatures, a model told ophthalmopathy apart from stable hyperthyroidism with 85% to 90% sensitivity and approximately 81% specificity. Sensitivity reached less than 71% and specificity 72% to 80% when the model predicted ophthalmopathy progression.

Notes on this clonotype: What it recognizes is unknown. One base away lies a much larger clone, so this may be a sequencing read error.

Clinicians diagnosed using symptoms, serum thyroxine, TRAb, thyroid ultrasound and orbital computed tomography. RNA transcripts provided the template for amplifying TCR beta CDR3 regions. The first round was an RT-PCR with HTBI primers, and the second round was a multiplex PCR. TCRdb passed the multiplex PCR reads through MiXCR, listing each CDR3 protein once. The sample has 340,000 or so distinct CDR3 sequences, about a sixth seen once. The CDR3 is made up of 13 amino acids. The V end lost 4 bases, the J end lost 0 bases, and 8 bases lay between the germline ends. The germline V gene has CDR1 SGHKS and CDR2 YYEKEE (reference sequence).

The sequence was obtained from an adult man with Graves' ophthalmopathy. The gene calls are TRBV5-5 and TRBJ2-7; tentatively, D is TRBD2 (5 bases). Sequencing was done on a sample of peripheral blood. The CDR3, as DNA: TGTGCCAGCAGCCACGGGATCTCCTACGAGCAGTACTTC. This sequence encodes CASSHGISYEQYF.